This TCR beta chain emerged from a study of cytomegalovirus exposure and HLA in healthy donors (dated by TCRdb to about 2017). Study-level background: An earlier analysis of 587 of the donors reported about 260 Gb of sequence data and 90 million to 120 million unique TCR beta sequences obtained from about 179 million T cells. An early release that covered fewer than 800 HLA-typed donors contained 300 to 350 gigabases of sequencing data and 65 million to 100 million unique TCR sequences. Of the 300 to 450 genotyped donors, about 80% fell in the genetic ancestry cluster associated with self-reported Caucasian donors. The study was designed to test whether signatures of past pathogen exposure could be identified by cataloging public T cell receptors. Using immunosequencing, the study profiled T cell repertoires from 500 to 800 subjects and related those repertoires to cytomegalovirus serostatus. Besides the first cohort of more than 650 subjects, a separate validation cohort made up of roughly 120 different subjects was used. High-throughput TCR immunosequencing, statistical association of individual TCRs with disease status, and machine learning were combined to predict cytomegalovirus infection status. To study patterns of TCR occurrence, a later analysis re-analyzed previously published TCR beta repertoires from 666 donors and added high-resolution HLA genotyping. In the later analysis, no new phenotypic data were used to find candidate immune exposures; instead, reliance was placed on TCR beta sequences and their occurrence across donors. In an earlier analysis of several hundred of the donors, high-throughput TCR beta sequencing was used to judge whether each TCR beta V gene segment behaved as functional or pseudogenic. Donor age, sex, ethnicity and CMV serostatus were compiled together with the repertoire data. A later genetic analysis used genome-wide SNP genotypes for about 55% of the 666 donors, treating that subset as a discovery cohort. All discovery cohort repertoires had been generated on a single sequencing platform. HLA typing included class I and class II loci at four-digit resolution. Typing coverage varied by locus: about 629-630 donors for A, B, C, DRB1 and DQB1; roughly 510 for DQA1; approximately 610 for DPA1; 400 to 480 for DPB1. Because of strong linkage in the cohort, roughly five DR-DQ haplotypes were treated as single units for association and clustering. On average, 235,054 unique TCR beta nucleotide sequences were sequenced per donor among 350 to 400 genotyped donors of the cohort, with roughly 20% of those sequences being non-productive. Here is what the overall study found, with its caveats: V-gene and J-gene trimming of TCR beta chains was associated with a missense DCLRE1C variant in a later genetic analysis, and the association was replicated in an independent cohort. Because HLA typing was missing for some donors at each locus, association tests included only the typed subset. A cluster of highly shared sequence variants was judged likely to represent a technical artifact of the sequencing pipeline. It was suggested by the authors that the approach could potentially be generalized to other disease states and immunological phenotypes. About 17 rarely observed V segments, including chromosome 9 orphons, were excluded from the earlier analysis of about 500 of the donors because counts were too low. Assigning TCR associations to individual alleles was difficult when HLA alleles, especially DR and DQ, strongly co-occurred. A further reported finding was that TCR beta sequences accurately predicted the HLA-A and HLA-B alleles for most subjects in the first cohort. In a later analysis, the rate of TCR association differed among HLA loci, with DRB1 alleles having the most associated TCRs and HLA-C alleles having the fewest. In an earlier analysis of under 600 of the donors, most TCR beta V segments were observed in productive rearrangements about 87% or about 30% of the time, broadly matching IMGT annotations. Cytomegalovirus status was reported to be diagnosed by the classifier with high specificity and sensitivity in both the original and validation cohorts. In vitro tests confirmed that a few of the cytomegalovirus-associated TCR beta chains recognize cytomegalovirus antigens. Most TCR sequences were seen in very few donors, while some public TCRs were found in many individuals. The study gave a list of 150 to 200 TCR beta chains associated with cytomegalovirus. For the cohort, immune exposure information was limited to CMV serostatus. Linkage disequilibrium might explain the correlated functional status among segregating V segments, but an unknown experimental factor could not be excluded. Sequencing depth was assumed to be roughly uniform across donors in the presence/absence analyses, though that assumption may not hold. This cohort had only TCR beta chains sequenced, and the lack of alpha or paired-chain data limited which features could be detected. Some IMGT-functional V segments, including TRBV6-2 and TRBV6-3, could not be distinguished by the 87-base-pair reads and were therefore excluded. According to a later analysis, most CMV-associated TCR beta chains appeared to be HLA-restricted, and the HLA associations seemed to be driven largely by CMV exposure. A later analysis found that HLA-associated TCR beta chains were more clonally expanded and had lower generation probabilities than equally common non-associated chains. According to a later analysis, parvovirus B19, influenza, CMV and Epstein-Barr virus appeared linked to several top co-occurrence clusters. In a later genetic analysis, fewer N-insertions in productive TCRs were reported among donors in an Asian-associated ancestry cluster than the 666-donor mean. At a false discovery rate of 0.05, a later analysis linked fewer than 20,000 TCR beta sequences to specific HLA alleles.

Concerning this clone: What this receptor recognizes is not known. At one end the junction does not follow the germline gene, possibly because of a read error. Different DNA sequences within this sample yield the same CDR3.

In total, fewer than 750 healthy bone marrow donors made up the cohort. At the time of sampling, every cohort member was nominally healthy, though immune exposures that went unrecorded were likely present. The donor was CMV seronegative and belonged to the group of 352 seronegative cohort members. A peripheral blood sample was collected from each donor, and TCR beta sequencing was performed on peripheral blood mononuclear cells. The Qiagen DNeasy Blood Extraction Kit was used to extract genomic DNA from the blood cell samples. CDR1 and CDR2 are drawn from the germline V gene: LGHNA, YSLEER. Inclusive of the bounding cysteine and phenylalanine, the CDR3 is 16 residues long. Only the CDR3 portion is preserved as DNA: 48 bases, with reading frame beginning at the first base. Libraries came from the immunoSEQ multiplex PCR assay. For the multiplex PCR, a mixture combining 60 forward primers for TCR Vbeta segments and 13 reverse primers for TCR Jbeta segments was used. The CDR3 region of rearranged TCR beta genes was amplified from genomic DNA by a multiplex PCR assay. The amplified TCR beta libraries were sequenced on the Illumina HiSeq System as 87-base-pair reads. Turning to the authors' computational methods: In a later analysis, about 80 million unique TCR beta chains were counted across the roughly 610 repertoires, and roughly 11 million of these chains were shared by at least two donors. Raw reads were error-corrected and collapsed into unique sequences with a nearest-neighbor algorithm that merged closely related sequences to remove PCR and sequencing errors. Alignment of CDR3 sequences to IMGT reference sequences was used to assign V, D and J gene segments. Each retained sequence needed at least a six-nucleotide match to both a V gene segment and a J gene segment. A rearrangement counted as productive if the CDR3 had no stop codons and remained in frame with V and J, and every other rearrangement counted as non-productive. CDR3 was defined according to IMGT convention as the region running from the second conserved V-encoded cysteine to the conserved J-encoded phenylalanine. The earlier analysis of 500 to 650 of the donors excluded any sequence lacking an unambiguous match to a single V gene segment. An earlier analysis of fewer than 650 of the donors classified V segments as functional when productive rearrangements were above 56.7% and as segregating when the standard deviation between donors was above 5%. A statistical classification framework was built for diagnosing cytomegalovirus status from the catalog of TCR beta chain sequences. In a later analysis, V and J genes were assigned by comparing TCR nucleotide sequences against IMGT/GENE-DB human TR gene sequences. The TCRdist pipeline was used in a later analysis to assign CDR3 sequences and most-parsimonious VDJ recombination scenarios. In a later analysis, every TCR beta chain was defined by the combination of its CDR3 amino acid sequence and its V-gene family, and reads without a unique V-gene family were dropped. As a way to deal with suspected cross-contamination and a sequencing artifact, a later analysis dropped 500 to 700 nucleotide sequences that were highly shared and had low generation probability. In a later analysis, a clonal expansion index was calculated for each public chain from normalized within-repertoire ranks of inferred template counts. In a later analysis, generation probabilities were computed with a VDJ recombination model fitted to out-of-frame rearrangements, and the resulting probabilities were checked against IGoR. In a later analysis, hypergeometric tests were used to score TCR-TCR, TCR-HLA and TCR-CMV co-occurrence, with a repertoire-size bias correction applied to TCR pairs. To estimate false discovery rates, a later analysis permuted the HLA or CMV assignments 20 times. In a later analysis, co-occurring TCRs were grouped using DBSCAN, with TCRdist sequence similarity added in when clustering inside HLA-allele-positive subsets. Co-occurrence clustering excluded repertoires with fewer than 30,000 or more than 120,000 public chains, plus five with anomalous nucleotide sharing. The immuneACCESS repertoire file appears here via TCRdb, limited to in-frame rearrangements. These files lack a portion of the clones; in checked studies, under half of the deficit traces to unresolved V genes, and the cause of the others is not known. D and trimming come from the DNA, and the V and J calls and clone size come from that table. For this sample the table gives 130,000 or so clones, of which roughly 79% were detected only once. The top ten clonotypes cover 0.85% to 1.4% of the sample.

Sequenced sample: PBMCs. The V gene is TRBV4-3 and the J gene is TRBJ2-7; TRBD1 is a possible D gene, resting on 6 matching bases. The source of this sequence is a male donor in good health and CMV-seronegative. The nucleotide sequence is given as TGCGCCAGCAGCCAGGGCCGAGGACAGACCTCCTATGAGCAGTACTTC. Its translation reads: CASSQGRGQTSYEQYF.